These 25 T cell receptor beta chains originate from one sample sequenced in a study of blood T cell repertoires in COVID-19. TCRdb's table, derived via immunoSEQ multiplex PCR, lists solely in-frame clones and lacks some. The repertoire includes about 440,000 clones, about 85% of them detected once, and under 2% sits in the top ten. The specimen was PBMCs or T cells enriched from blood (not recorded which). These receptors all stem from a woman younger than 30 with acute COVID-19.

The chain carries TRBV11-2 and TRBJ1-4; the match to TRBD1 covers 8 bases. CDR1 and CDR2 from the germline V gene are SGHAT and FQNNGV. This CDR3 has 17 residues. V was pared by 1 base and J by 4 bases, with 8 bases of the junction left unmatched. The CDR3 spells CASSLGTGGRFNEKLFF. Here the CDR3 DNA reads TGTGCCAGCAGCTTAGGAACAGGGGGGCGGTTTAATGAAAAACTGTTTTTT. Complete variable domain (other parts from reference TRBV11-2 and TRBJ1-4): EAGVAQSPRYKIIEKRQSVAFWCNPISGHATLYWYQQILGQGPKLLIQFQNNGVVDDSQLPKDRFSAERLKGVDSTLKIQPAKLEDSAVYLCASSLGTGGRFNEKLFFGSGTQLSVL.

Only a few counts were recorded for this clone. The chain has TRBV2 and TRBJ2-3; TRBD1 agrees at 7 bases. Losses at the gene ends were 6 bases for V and 5 bases for J; bases not matched to a gene: 11. CDR1 SNHLY and CDR2 FYNNEI come from the germline V gene. The CDR3 sequence is 15 residues long. This CDR3 reads CASSLMTGYGDTQYF. DNA of the CDR3: TGTGCCAGCAGCCTAATGACAGGGTATGGAGATACGCAGTATTTT.

The V call is TRBV6-1, the J call TRBJ1-6, with 10 bases matching TRBD1. CDR1 is MNHNS, CDR2 SASEGT, per germline. V gave up 4 bases and J gave up 6 bases; unmatched junction bases: 6. This CDR3 has 16 residues. CDR3 DNA: TGTGCCAGCAGTGGGGGGACAGGGGTGGGTAATTCACCCCTCCACTTT. Residues: CASSGGTGVGNSPLHF.

The chain combines TRBV9 with TRBJ2-1; 10 nucleotides match TRBD2. The CDR3 is 14 amino acids. The germline V gene has CDR1 SGDLS and CDR2 YYNGEE. The trim removed 2 bases at V and 9 bases at J, leaving 5 bases unmatched. The DNA for the CDR3 is TGTGCCAGCAGCGTTAGCGGGGGGATTCGTGAGCAGTTCTTC. This codes for CASSVSGGIREQFF. Using reference TRBV9 and TRBJ2-1 for the parts outside the CDR3, the full variable domain is DSGVTQTPKHLITATGQRVTLRCSPRSGDLSVYWYQQSLDQGLQFLIQYYNGEERAKGNILERFSAQQFPDLHSELNLSSLELGDSALYFCASSVSGGIREQFFGPGTRLTVL.

This chain joins TRBV6-1 and TRBJ1-5, with D possibly TRBD1 on 5 matching bases. Germline V gene data show CDR1 as MNHNS and CDR2 as SASEGT. The CDR3 length is 16 residues. V was trimmed by 2 bases and J by 0 bases, leaving 11 bases between them. The DNA for the CDR3 is TGTGCCAGCAGTGAATTTAGACAGAATAGCAATCAGCCCCAGCATTTT. It is translated as CASSEFRQNSNQPQHF.

A few counts support this clone. The chain combines TRBV12-3 or TRBV12-4 with TRBJ1-6; 8 bases align to TRBD1. There are 12 residues in the CDR3. Trimming cost V 5 bases and J 11 bases; bases outside gene matches: 2. The DNA of the CDR3 is TGTGCCAGCAGTGGACAGGGCACACCCCTCCACTTT. Protein sequence: CASSGQGTPLHF.

V and J are TRBV10-2 and TRBJ2-7; the D gene is possibly TRBD1 (6 bases). The CDR3 totals 13 residues. CDR1 is WSHSY and CDR2 is SAAADI in the germline V gene. V was cut by 6 bases and J by 5 bases, with 14 bases left in between. The CDR3: CASSPARGDEQYF. CDR3 sequence (DNA): TGCGCCAGCAGCCCCGCCAGGGGCGACGAGCAGTACTTC.

The V and J genes are TRBV9 and TRBJ1-4; a weak D match, TRBD1 (5 bases). CDR1 SGDLS and CDR2 YYNGEE come from the germline V gene. V was pared by 4 bases and J by 8 bases, with 21 bases between. The CDR3 loop spans 16 amino acids. The DNA of the CDR3 is TGTGCCAGCAGCCCCCAAGAGGACACGGGTTGGGAAAAACTGTTTTTT. It specifies CASSPQEDTGWEKLFF. Combining the CDR3 with reference TRBV9 and TRBJ1-4 gives the whole variable domain DSGVTQTPKHLITATGQRVTLRCSPRSGDLSVYWYQQSLDQGLQFLIQYYNGEERAKGNILERFSAQQFPDLHSELNLSSLELGDSALYFCASSPQEDTGWEKLFFGSGTQLSVL.

CDR3 bases: TGTGCCAGCAGTCCCCCAGCAGGTCGAGCTAATCAGCCCCAGCATTTT. Its protein product is CASSPPAGRANQPQHF. V is TRBV28 and J is TRBJ1-5; D gene unclear. The CDR3 is made up of 16 amino acids. CDR1 and CDR2 (germline): MDHEN, SYDVKM. Between the trimmed V and J ends, which lost 5 bases and 4 bases, there was a span of 18 bases.

The chain is built from TRBV4-1 and TRBJ2-7, with TRBD2 matching over 9 bases. The CDR3 contains 15 residues. The V gene's germline CDR1 is MGHRA and CDR2 YSYEKL. Losses at the gene ends were 4 bases for V and 1 base for J; bases not matched to a gene: 5. This CDR3 is CASSLSSGSSYEQYF. CDR3 DNA sequence: TGCGCCAGCAGCCTAAGTAGCGGGAGTTCCTACGAGCAGTACTTC.

This clone showed up just a few times. The chain carries TRBV10-3 and TRBJ1-1; 9 bases agree with TRBD1. The V segment lost 4 bases and the J segment 6 bases; nucleotides outside the gene matches: 6. The CDR3 loop spans 14 amino acids. The germline V gene has CDR1 ENHRY and CDR2 SYGVKD. CDR3 in amino acids: CAISAGQGFAEAFF. The CDR3 DNA is TGTGCCATCAGTGCGGGACAGGGTTTCGCTGAAGCTTTCTTT.

This sequence joins TRBV21-1 and TRBJ1-5; TRBD1 reflects the table's D call only, with no check against the DNA. TRBV21-1 is shown as a pseudogene. This CDR3 has 14 amino acids. The CDR3 is CASSGGTDNQPQHF. The CDR3 DNA sequence: TGTGCCAGCAGCGGAGGGACAGACAATCAGCCCCAGCATTTT.

The chain is built from TRBV19 and TRBJ2-7, with 12 nucleotides matching TRBD1. The CDR3 contains 15 residues. V lost 5 bases to trimming and J lost 7 bases; unmatched junction nucleotides: 9. CDR1 is LNHDA, CDR2 SQIVND, per germline (reference sequence). The CDR3: CASSPGTGGLSEQYF. The DNA of the CDR3 is TGTGCCAGTAGTCCTGGGACAGGGGGCTTGAGTGAGCAGTACTTC.

The gene calls are TRBV2 and TRBJ2-5; D gene ambiguous. The CDR3 spans 13 residues. Germline assignment: CDR1 SNHLY and CDR2 FYNNEI. Trimming took off 3 bases at V and 3 bases at J, with 8 bases between the two ends. As DNA, the CDR3 is TGTGCCAGCAGTGATACTAACGAAGAGACCCAGTACTTC. Its translation: CASSDTNEETQYF.

The chain combines TRBV9 with TRBJ1-1, with D perhaps TRBD1 (5 bases). Germline loops: CDR1 SGDLS, CDR2 YYNGEE. The CDR3 length is 18 residues. Trimming shortened V by 4 bases and J by 3 bases, and 25 bases separated the two germline ends. CDR3 sequence (DNA): TGTGCCAGCAGCAAGGGGTTTGTGGGGGGGAATTTGGACACTGAAGCTTTCTTT. Protein sequence: CASSKGFVGGNLDTEAFF.

The chain couples TRBV25-1 to TRBJ2-3; perhaps TRBD2 as D (5 bases). The CDR3 covers 16 residues. Trimming pared 1 base from V and 10 bases from J, leaving 21 bases between. Germline lookup yields CDR1 MGHDK and CDR2 SYGVNS. This chain's CDR3 is CASSEFPRGRDGAQYF. The CDR3 DNA sequence: TGTGCCAGCAGTGAATTTCCCCGGGGAAGGGATGGAGCGCAGTATTTT.

The V gene is TRBV5-1, the J gene TRBJ2-7, with a possible D match to TRBD2 (6 bases). The germline V and J ends were trimmed by 4 bases and 0 bases, with 11 bases remaining between them. This CDR3 spans 14 amino acids. Germline loops: CDR1 SGHRS, CDR2 YFSETQ. CDR3 sequence reads: CASSAGPDSYEQYF. The DNA of the CDR3 is TGCGCCAGCAGCGCGGGACCCGACTCCTACGAGCAGTACTTC.

The CDR3 protein is CATRTSGSYEQYF. The CDR3 DNA is TGTGCCACTCGGACTAGCGGGAGTTACGAGCAGTACTTC. The genes are TRBV19 and TRBJ2-7; 13 bases map to TRBD2. The V gene end was trimmed by 10 bases and the J gene end by 4 bases; junction bases not matched to a gene: 4. The CDR3 is made up of 13 amino acids. The germline gives CDR1 LNHDA, CDR2 SQIVND (reference sequence).

The V gene is TRBV10-3, the J gene TRBJ1-2; D ambiguous. CDR3 size: 13 residues. Trimming stripped 6 bases from V and 8 bases from J, with 16 bases between. From germline, CDR1 is ENHRY and CDR2 SYGVKD. The CDR3 sequence is CAIRGDGGSGYTF. The CDR3 DNA is TGTGCCATCAGGGGAGACGGTGGGTCGGGCTACACCTTC.

This clone occurred once. J is TRBJ1-4 and V is TRBV5-4; D is undetermined. The CDR3 spans 15 residues. Looked up from germline, CDR1 is SGHNT and CDR2 is YYREEE (reference sequence). V lost 0 bases and J lost 4, with 10 bases in between. CDR3 in amino acids: CASSLGASFNEKLFF. CDR3 sequence (DNA): TGTGCCAGCAGCTTGGGCGCAAGCTTTAATGAAAAACTGTTTTTT. The variable domain in full, completed from reference TRBV5-4 and TRBJ1-4, reads ETGVTQSPTHLIKTRGQQVTLRCSSQSGHNTVSWYQQALGQGPQFIFQYYREEENGRGNFPPRFSGLQFPNYSSELNVNALELDDSALYLCASSLGASFNEKLFFGSGTQLSVL.

The chain recombines TRBV7-9 with TRBJ1-5; D remains unclear. This CDR3 is built from 13 residues. V was cut by 2 bases and J by 6 bases, with 8 bases left in between. Germline CDR1 SEHNR, CDR2 FQNEAQ (reference sequence). This CDR3 is CASSLLLGQPQHF. CDR3 nucleotide sequence: TGTGCCAGCAGCTTACTACTTGGTCAGCCCCAGCATTTT.

The chain recombines TRBV7-2 with TRBJ1-2; a weak D match, TRBD1 (6 bases). Trimming took off 5 bases at V and 1 base at J, with 8 bases between the two ends. The germline gives CDR1 SGHTA, CDR2 FQGNSA. The CDR3 spans 13 residues. CDR3 in DNA: TGTGCCAGCAGCCAGGACAGTAACTATGGCTACACCTTC. Residues: CASSQDSNYGYTF.

The chain employs TRBV20-1 and TRBJ2-7; 7 nucleotides agree with TRBD1. The CDR3 loop spans 13 amino acids. CDR1 is DFQATT, CDR2 SNEGSKA, per germline (reference sequence). V was pared by 3 bases and J by 7 bases, with 9 bases of the junction left unmatched. The CDR3 here is CSASPRQGWEQYF. The DNA for the CDR3 is TGCAGTGCTAGTCCCCGACAGGGCTGGGAGCAGTACTTC.

This clone has only one observation. The CDR3 DNA reads as TGCGCCAGCAGCCTTCCTAGAGAGGGAGACTACCTAGGGCAGTACTTC. Its translation is CASSLPREGDYLGQYF. The chain employs TRBV5-1 and TRBJ2-7, with a weak D call TRBD2 (5 bases). Germline CDR1 reads SGHRS; CDR2 reads YFSETQ. This CDR3 region has 16 residues. Trimming shortened V by 4 bases and J by 9 bases, and 26 bases separated the two germline ends.

The chain carries TRBV6-6 and TRBJ2-7; possible D gene TRBD2, 5 bases. The CDR3 has 15 residues. CDR1 and CDR2 from the germline V gene are MNHNY and SVGAGI (reference sequence). Trimming left V 4 bases short and J 0 bases short, with 13 bases between. The CDR3 reads CASSFPGGGSYEQYF. DNA of the CDR3: TGTGCCAGCAGTTTCCCCGGAGGAGGCTCCTACGAGCAGTACTTC.